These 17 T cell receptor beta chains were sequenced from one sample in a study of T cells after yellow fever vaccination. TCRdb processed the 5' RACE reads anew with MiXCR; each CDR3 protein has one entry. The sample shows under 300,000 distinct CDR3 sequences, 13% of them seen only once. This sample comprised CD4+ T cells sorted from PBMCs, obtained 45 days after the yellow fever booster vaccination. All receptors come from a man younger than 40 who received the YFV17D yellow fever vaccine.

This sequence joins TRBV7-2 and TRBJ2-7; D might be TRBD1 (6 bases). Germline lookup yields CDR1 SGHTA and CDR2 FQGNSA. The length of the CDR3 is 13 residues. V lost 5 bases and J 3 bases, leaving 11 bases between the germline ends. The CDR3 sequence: CASSQTGLYEQYF. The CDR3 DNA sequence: TGTGCCAGCAGCCAGACAGGTCTCTACGAGCAGTACTTC.

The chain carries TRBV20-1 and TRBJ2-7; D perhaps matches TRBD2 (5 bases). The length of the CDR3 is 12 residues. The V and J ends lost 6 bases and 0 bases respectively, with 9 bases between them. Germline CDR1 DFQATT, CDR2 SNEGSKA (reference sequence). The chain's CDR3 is CSAKRDSYEQYF. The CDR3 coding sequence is TGCAGTGCAAAACGGGACTCCTACGAGCAGTACTTC.

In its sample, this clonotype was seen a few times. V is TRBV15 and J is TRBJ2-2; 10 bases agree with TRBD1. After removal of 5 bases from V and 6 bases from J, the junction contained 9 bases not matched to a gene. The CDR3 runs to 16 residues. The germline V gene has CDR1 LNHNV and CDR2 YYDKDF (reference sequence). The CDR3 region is CATSGIRQGAAGELFF. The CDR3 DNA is TGTGCCACCAGCGGAATAAGACAGGGGGCCGCCGGGGAGCTGTTTTTT.

The CDR3 reads CASSYRRTGGETQYF. In DNA form, the CDR3 reads TGTGCCAGCAGTTACCGCCGGACAGGGGGTGAGACCCAGTACTTC. The gene calls are TRBV6-5 and TRBJ2-5; 10 nucleotides line up with TRBD1. The CDR3 length is 15 residues. The germline V gene has CDR1 MNHEY and CDR2 SVGAGI. J lost 5 bases, V lost 2 bases, and 5 bases had no gene match.

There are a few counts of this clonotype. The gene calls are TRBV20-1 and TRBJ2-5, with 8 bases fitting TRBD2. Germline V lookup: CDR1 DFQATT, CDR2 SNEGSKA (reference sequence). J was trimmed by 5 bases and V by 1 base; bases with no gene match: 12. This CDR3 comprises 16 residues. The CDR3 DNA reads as TGCAGTGCTAGAGCGGGGGGGCAGGGGTGGTTTGAGACCCAGTACTTC. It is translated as CSARAGGQGWFETQYF.

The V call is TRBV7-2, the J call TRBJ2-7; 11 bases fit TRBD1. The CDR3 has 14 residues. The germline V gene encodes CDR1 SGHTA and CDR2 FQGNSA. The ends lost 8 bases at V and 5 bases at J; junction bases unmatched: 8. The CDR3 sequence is CASRGQGVFHEQYF. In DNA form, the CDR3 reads TGTGCCAGCCGGGGACAGGGGGTCTTCCACGAGCAGTACTTC.

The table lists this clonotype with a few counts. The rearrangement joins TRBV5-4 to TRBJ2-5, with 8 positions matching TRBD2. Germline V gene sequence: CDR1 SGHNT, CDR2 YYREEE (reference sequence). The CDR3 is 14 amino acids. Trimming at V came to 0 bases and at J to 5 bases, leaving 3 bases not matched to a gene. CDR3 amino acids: CASSLGGTSETQYF. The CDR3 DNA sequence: TGTGCCAGCAGCTTGGGAGGGACTAGTGAGACCCAGTACTTC.

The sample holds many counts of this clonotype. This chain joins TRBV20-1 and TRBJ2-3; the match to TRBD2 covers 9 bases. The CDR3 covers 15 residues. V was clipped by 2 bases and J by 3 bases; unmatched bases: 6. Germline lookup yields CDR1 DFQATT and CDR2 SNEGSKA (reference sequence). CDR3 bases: TGCAGTGCTAGAATAGCGGGAGTCGTAACAGATACGCAGTATTTT. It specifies CSARIAGVVTDTQYF.

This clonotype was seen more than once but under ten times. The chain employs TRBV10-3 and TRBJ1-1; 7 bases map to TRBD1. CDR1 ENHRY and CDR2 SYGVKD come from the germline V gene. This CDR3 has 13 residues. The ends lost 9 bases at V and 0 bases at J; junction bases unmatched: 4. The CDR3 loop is CAIQQGMNTEAFF. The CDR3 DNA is TGTGCCATACAACAGGGGATGAACACTGAAGCTTTCTTT.

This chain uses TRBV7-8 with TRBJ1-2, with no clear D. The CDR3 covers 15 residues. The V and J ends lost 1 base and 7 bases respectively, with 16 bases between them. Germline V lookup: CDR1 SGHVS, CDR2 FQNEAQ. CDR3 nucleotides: TGTGCCAGCAGCTTAGGCCCGGGTATAGGGTCTGGCTACACCTTC. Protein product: CASSLGPGIGSGYTF.

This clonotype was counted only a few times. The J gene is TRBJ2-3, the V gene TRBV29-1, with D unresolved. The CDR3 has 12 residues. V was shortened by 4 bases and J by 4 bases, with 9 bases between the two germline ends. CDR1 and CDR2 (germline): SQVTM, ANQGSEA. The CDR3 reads CSVGSGADTQYF. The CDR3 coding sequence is TGCAGCGTTGGTAGTGGCGCAGATACGCAGTATTTT.

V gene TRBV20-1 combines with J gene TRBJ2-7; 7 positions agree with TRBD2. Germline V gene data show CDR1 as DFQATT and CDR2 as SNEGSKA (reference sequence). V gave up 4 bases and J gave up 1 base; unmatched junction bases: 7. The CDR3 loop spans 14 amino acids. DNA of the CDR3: TGCAGTGCTATCCCGACTAGCTCGTCCTACGAGCAGTACTTC. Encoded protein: CSAIPTSSSYEQYF.

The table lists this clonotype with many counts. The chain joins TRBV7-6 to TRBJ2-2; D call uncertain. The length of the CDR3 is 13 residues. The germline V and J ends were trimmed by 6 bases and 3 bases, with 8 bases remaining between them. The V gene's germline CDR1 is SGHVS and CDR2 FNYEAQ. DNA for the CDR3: TGTGCCAGCAGGGGCGGATACACCGGGGAGCTGTTTTTT. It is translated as CASRGGYTGELFF.

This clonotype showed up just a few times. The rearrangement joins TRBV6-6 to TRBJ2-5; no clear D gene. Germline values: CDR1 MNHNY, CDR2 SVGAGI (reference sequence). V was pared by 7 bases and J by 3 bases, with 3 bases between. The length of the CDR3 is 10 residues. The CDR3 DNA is TGTGCCAGCAAAGAAGAGACCCAGTACTTC. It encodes CASKEETQYF.

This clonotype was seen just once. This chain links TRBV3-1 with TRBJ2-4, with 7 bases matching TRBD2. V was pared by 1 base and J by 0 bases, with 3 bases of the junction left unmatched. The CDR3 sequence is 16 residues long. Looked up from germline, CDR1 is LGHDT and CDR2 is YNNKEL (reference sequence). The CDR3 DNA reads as TGTGCCAGCAGCCAAGTGGGGGGGACAGCCAAAAACATTCAGTACTTC. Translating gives CASSQVGGTAKNIQYF.

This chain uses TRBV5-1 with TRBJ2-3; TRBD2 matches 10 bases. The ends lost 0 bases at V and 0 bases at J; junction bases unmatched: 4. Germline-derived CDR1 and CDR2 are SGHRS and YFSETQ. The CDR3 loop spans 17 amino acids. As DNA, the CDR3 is TGCGCCAGCAGCTTGGCACTAGCGGGGACTAGCACAGATACGCAGTATTTT. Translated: CASSLALAGTSTDTQYF.

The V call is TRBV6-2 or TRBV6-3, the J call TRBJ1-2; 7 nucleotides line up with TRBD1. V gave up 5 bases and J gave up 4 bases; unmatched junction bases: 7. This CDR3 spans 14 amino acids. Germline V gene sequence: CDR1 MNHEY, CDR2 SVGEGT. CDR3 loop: CASSVTGILYGYTF. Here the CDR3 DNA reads TGTGCCAGCAGTGTGACAGGGATTCTCTATGGCTACACCTTC.